This T cell receptor beta chain was recovered during a study of control samples from healthy donors and cancer patients. The length of the CDR3 is 18 residues. Germline V gene sequence: CDR1 SGHTA, CDR2 FQGNSA. V lost 2 bases, J lost 2 bases, and 7 bases stayed unmatched. Clones were read by immunoSEQ multiplex PCR, and TCRdb kept only the in-frame ones, dropping some. The data hold around 82,000 clones, with about 91% observed a single time. Sequenced: blood. V and J are TRBV7-2 and TRBJ2-1; 12 bases match TRBD2. The source of this sequence is a man in his fifties or sixties in good health. CDR3 in amino acids: CASSLSSGGAWAYNEQFF. The CDR3 DNA reads as TGTGCCAGCAGCTTATCTAGCGGGGGGGCCTGGGCCTACAATGAGCAGTTCTTC.